The 4 T cell receptor beta chains below come from one sample, sequenced in a study of monozygotic twins with cystic fibrosis. TCRdb's table, derived via immunoSEQ multiplex PCR, lists solely in-frame clones and lacks some. Seen here are tens of thousands of clones, 95% to 98% observed once, and the top ten hold under 0.15%. Sequenced sample: blood. Source of these receptors: a girl aged 10 to 17 with cystic fibrosis.

The chain couples TRBV18 to TRBJ2-1; 11 bases agree with TRBD2. CDR1 and CDR2 from the germline V gene are KGHSH and LQKENI. CDR3 length: 16 amino acids. Unmatched junction bases numbered 5, after V lost 0 bases and J lost 7 bases. This chain's CDR3 is CASSPPWTSGLNEQFF. CDR3 DNA sequence: TGTGCCAGCTCACCACCGTGGACTAGCGGGTTGAATGAGCAGTTCTTC.

The V gene is TRBV4-3, the J gene TRBJ1-2, with 8 bases aligning to TRBD1. CDR1 LGHNA and CDR2 YSLEER come from the germline V gene. The junction had 8 bases not matched to a gene; V was cut back by 5 bases and J by 6 bases. This CDR3 has 14 amino acids. The DNA of the CDR3 is TGCGCCAGCAGCTCGCTGGACAGGGAGGATGGCTACACCTTC. As protein: CASSSLDREDGYTF.

The chain recombines TRBV29-1 with TRBJ2-3, with TRBD2 identical over 14 bases. With 7 bases clipped from V and 5 bases from J, the junction kept 8 bases outside the gene matches. Germline values: CDR1 SQVTM, CDR2 ANQGSEA. The length of the CDR3 is 15 residues. CDR3 residues: CSAEGTSGSIDTQYF. The CDR3 DNA reads TGCAGCGCAGAGGGGACTAGCGGGAGTATAGATACGCAGTATTTT.

The chain is built from TRBV9 and TRBJ2-1; maybe TRBD2 (5 bases). The CDR3 has 15 residues. In germline, CDR1 is SGDLS, CDR2 YYNGEE. V shed 3 bases and J shed 0 bases, with 10 bases lying between them. CDR3 protein: CASSGGSSSYNEQFF. CDR3 nucleotide sequence: TGTGCCAGCAGCGGCGGGTCAAGCTCCTACAATGAGCAGTTCTTC.